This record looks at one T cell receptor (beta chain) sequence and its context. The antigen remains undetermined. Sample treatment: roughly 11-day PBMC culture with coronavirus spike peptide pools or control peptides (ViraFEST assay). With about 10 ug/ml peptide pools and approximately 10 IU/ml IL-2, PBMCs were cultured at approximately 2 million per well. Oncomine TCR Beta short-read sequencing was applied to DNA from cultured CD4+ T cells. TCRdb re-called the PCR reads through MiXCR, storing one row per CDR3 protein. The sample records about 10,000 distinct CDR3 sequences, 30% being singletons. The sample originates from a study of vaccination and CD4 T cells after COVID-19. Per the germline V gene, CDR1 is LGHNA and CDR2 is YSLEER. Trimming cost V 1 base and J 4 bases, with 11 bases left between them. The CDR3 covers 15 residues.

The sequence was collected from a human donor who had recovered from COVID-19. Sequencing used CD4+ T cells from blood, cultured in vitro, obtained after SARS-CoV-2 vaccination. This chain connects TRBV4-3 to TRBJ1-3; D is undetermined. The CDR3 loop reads CASSQGWADGNTIYF. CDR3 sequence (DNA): TGCGCCAGCAGCCAAGGATGGGCCGACGGAAACACCATATATTTT.